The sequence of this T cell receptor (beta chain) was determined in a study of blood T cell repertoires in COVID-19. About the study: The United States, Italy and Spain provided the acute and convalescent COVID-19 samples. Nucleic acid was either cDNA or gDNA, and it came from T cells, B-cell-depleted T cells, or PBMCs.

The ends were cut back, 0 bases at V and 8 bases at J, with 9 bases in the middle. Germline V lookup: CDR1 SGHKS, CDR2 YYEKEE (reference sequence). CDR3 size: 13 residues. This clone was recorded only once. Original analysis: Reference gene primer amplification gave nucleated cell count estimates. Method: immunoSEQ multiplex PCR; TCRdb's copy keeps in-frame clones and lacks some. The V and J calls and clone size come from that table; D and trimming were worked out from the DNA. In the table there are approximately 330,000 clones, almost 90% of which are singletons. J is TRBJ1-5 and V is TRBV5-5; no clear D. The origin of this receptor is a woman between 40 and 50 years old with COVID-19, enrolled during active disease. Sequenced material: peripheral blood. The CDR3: CASSLGAVEPQHF. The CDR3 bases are TGTGCCAGCAGCTTGGGGGCAGTGGAGCCCCAGCATTTT.